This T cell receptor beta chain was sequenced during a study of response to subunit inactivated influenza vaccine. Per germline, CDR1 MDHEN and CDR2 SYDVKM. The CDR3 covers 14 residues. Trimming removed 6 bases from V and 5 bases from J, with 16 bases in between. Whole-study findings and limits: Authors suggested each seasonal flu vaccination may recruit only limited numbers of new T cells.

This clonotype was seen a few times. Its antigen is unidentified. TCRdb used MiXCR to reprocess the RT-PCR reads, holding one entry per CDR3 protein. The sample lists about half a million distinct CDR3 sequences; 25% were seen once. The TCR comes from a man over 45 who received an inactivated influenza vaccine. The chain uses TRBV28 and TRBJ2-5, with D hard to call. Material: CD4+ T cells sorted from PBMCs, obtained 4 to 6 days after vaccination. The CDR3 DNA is TGTGCCAGCAGCCAGATGGGTATTCCGGAGACCCAGTACTTC. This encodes CASSQMGIPETQYF.